This T cell receptor (beta chain) appears in the sequencing data of a study of T-cell memory formation after mild COVID-19. Study as a whole: Among the donors, TCR clusters were largely specific to each donor.

This CDR3 spans 16 amino acids. Germline-derived CDR1 and CDR2 are LNHDA and SQIVND (reference sequence). The trim removed 3 bases at V and 4 bases at J, leaving 10 bases unmatched. Sample barcodes and UMIs were carried by the TCR alpha and TCR beta cDNA libraries that 5'RACE generated with constant-segment primers. MiXCR, run by TCRdb on the 5' RACE reads, gives a single entry per CDR3 protein. Altogether fewer than 700,000 distinct CDR3 sequences are present, 20% to 25% being singletons, with the ten largest covering 7% to 9%. The sequenced material came from PBMCs or a T cell subset sorted from them (not recorded which). The chain links TRBV19 to TRBJ2-3; TRBD1 aligns across 7 bases. The receptor was isolated from an adult woman who had mild COVID-19 (a few samples of this study predate the infection). Cell type and time point are not known. In nucleotides, the CDR3 is TGTGCCAGTAGTATTGTCGGCAGGGGGAGCGCAGATACGCAGTATTTT. This translates into CASSIVGRGSADTQYF.